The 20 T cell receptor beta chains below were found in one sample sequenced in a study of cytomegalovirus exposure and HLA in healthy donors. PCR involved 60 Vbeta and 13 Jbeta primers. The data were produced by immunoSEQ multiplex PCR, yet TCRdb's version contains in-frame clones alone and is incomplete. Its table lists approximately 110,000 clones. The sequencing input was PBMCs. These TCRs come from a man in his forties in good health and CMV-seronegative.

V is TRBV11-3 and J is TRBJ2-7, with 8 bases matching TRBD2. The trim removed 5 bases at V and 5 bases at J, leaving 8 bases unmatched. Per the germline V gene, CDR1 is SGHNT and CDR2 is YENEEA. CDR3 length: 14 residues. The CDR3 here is CASSQAGAVHEQYF. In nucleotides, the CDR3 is TGTGCCAGCAGCCAAGCGGGAGCGGTTCACGAGCAGTACTTC.

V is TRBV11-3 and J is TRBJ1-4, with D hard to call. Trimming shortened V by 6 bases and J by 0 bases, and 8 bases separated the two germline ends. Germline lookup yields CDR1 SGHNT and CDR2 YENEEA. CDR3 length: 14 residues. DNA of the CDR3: TGTGCCAGCAGTGTGAGTCCAACTAATGAAAAACTGTTTTTT. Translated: CASSVSPTNEKLFF.

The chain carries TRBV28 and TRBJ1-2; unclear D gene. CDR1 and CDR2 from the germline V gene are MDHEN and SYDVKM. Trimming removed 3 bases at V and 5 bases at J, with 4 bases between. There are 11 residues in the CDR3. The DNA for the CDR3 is TGTGCCAGCAGTTTTATTTATGGCTACACCTTC. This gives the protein CASSFIYGYTF.

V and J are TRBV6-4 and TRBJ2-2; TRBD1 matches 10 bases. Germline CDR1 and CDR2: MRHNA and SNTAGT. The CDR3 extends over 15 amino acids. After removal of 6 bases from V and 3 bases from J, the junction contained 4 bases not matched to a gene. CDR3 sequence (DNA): TGTGCCAGCAGCCCCGACAGGGGGCACACCGGGGAGCTGTTTTTT. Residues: CASSPDRGHTGELFF.

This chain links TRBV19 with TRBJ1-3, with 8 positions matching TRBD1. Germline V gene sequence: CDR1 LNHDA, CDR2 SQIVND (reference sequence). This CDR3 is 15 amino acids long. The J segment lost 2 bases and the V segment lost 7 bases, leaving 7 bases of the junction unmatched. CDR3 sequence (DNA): TGTGCCAGTACCATCGACAGGGGAGCTGGAAACACCATATATTTT. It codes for CASTIDRGAGNTIYF.

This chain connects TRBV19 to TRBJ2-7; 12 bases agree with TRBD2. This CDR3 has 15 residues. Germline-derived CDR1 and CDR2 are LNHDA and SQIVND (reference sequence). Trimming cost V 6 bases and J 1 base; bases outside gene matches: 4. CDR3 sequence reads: CASSSGLAGSYEQYF. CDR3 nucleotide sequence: TGTGCCAGTAGCTCAGGACTAGCGGGGTCCTACGAGCAGTACTTC.

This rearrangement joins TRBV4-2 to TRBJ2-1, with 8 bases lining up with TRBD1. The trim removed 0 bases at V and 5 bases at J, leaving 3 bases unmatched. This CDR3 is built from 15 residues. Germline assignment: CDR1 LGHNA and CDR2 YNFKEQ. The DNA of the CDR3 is TGTGCCAGCAGCCAAGAATGGACAGGGAACAATGAGCAGTTCTTC. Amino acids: CASSQEWTGNNEQFF.

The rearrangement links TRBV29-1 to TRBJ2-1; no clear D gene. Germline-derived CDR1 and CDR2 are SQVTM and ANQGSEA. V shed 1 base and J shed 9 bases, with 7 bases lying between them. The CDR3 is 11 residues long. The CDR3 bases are TGCAGCGTTGAAGGTCAGGTTGAGCAGTTCTTC. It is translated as CSVEGQVEQFF.

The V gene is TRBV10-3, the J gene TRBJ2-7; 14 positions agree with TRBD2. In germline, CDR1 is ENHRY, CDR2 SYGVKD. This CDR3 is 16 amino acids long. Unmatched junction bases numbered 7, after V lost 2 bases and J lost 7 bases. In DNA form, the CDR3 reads TGTGCCATCAGTGAGGGGGGGGGACTAGCGGGAGCGGAGCAGTACTTC. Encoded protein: CAISEGGGLAGAEQYF.

This CDR3 reads CASSKVQGLGWKEPQHF. CDR3 DNA: TGTGCCAGCAGCAAGGTTCAGGGGCTTGGGTGGAAGGAGCCCCAGCATTTT. The J gene is TRBJ1-5, the V gene TRBV21-1; the table's D call of TRBD1 was not tested on the DNA. TRBV21-1 is reported as a pseudogene. The CDR3 runs 17 residues.

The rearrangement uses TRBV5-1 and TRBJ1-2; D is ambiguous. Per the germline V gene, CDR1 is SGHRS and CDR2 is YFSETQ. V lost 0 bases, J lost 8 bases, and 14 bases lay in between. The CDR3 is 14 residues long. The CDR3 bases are TGCGCCAGCAGCTTGGCCGGGTTTTCGGGAGGCTACACCTTC. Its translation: CASSLAGFSGGYTF.

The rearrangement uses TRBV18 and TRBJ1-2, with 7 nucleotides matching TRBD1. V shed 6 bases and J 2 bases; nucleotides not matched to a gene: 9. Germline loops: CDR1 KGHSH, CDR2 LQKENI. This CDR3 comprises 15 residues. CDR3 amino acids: CASSPGTVINYGYTF. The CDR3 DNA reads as TGTGCCAGCTCGCCCGGGACAGTAATAAACTATGGCTACACCTTC.

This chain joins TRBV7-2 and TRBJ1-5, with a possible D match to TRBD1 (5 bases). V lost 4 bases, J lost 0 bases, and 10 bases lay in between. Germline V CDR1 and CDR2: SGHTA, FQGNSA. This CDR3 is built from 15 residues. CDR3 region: CASSSSGYSNQPQHF. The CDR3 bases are TGTGCCAGCAGCTCATCAGGGTATAGCAATCAGCCCCAGCATTTT.

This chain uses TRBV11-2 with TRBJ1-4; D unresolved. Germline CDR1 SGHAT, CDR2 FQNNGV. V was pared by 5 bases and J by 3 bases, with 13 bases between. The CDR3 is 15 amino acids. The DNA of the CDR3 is TGTGCCAGCAGCCTCCGGGGTTCCTCTAATGAAAAACTGTTTTTT. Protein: CASSLRGSSNEKLFF.

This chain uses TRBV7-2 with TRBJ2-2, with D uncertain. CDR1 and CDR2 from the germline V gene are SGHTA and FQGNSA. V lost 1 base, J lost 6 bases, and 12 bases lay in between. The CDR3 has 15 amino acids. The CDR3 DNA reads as TGTGCCAGCAGCTTAGACAGCCAGGTCCCCGGGGAGCTGTTTTTT. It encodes CASSLDSQVPGELFF.

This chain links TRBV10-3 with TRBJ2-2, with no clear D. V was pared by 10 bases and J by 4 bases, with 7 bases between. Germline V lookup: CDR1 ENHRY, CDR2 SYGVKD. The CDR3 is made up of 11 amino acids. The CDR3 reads CATRVTGELFF. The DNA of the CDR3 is TGTGCCACCCGAGTCACCGGGGAGCTGTTTTTT.

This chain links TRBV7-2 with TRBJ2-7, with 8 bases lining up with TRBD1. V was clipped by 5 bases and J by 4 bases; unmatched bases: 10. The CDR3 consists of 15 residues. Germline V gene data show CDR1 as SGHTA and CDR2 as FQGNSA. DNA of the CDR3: TGTGCCAGCAGCCTTTTCCAGGGGGCTGATTACGAGCAGTACTTC. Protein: CASSLFQGADYEQYF.

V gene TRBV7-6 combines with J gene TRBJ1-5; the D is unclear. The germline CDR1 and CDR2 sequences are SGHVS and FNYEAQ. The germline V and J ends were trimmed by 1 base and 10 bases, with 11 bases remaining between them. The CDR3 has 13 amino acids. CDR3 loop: CASSLGPIGPQHF. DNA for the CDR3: TGTGCCAGCAGCTTAGGTCCCATTGGCCCCCAGCATTTT.

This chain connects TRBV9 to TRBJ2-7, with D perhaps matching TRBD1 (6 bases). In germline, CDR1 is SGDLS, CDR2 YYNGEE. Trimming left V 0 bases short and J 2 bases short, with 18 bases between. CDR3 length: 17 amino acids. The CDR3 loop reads CASSVGGRTDYPYEQYF. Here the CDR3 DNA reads TGTGCCAGCAGCGTAGGGGGCAGGACAGACTATCCCTACGAGCAGTACTTC.

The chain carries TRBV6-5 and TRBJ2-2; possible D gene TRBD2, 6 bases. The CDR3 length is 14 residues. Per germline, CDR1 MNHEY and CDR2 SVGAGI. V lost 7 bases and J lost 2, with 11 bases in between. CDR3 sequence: CASTGTANTGELFF. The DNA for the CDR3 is TGTGCCAGCACCGGGACTGCTAACACCGGGGAGCTGTTTTTT.